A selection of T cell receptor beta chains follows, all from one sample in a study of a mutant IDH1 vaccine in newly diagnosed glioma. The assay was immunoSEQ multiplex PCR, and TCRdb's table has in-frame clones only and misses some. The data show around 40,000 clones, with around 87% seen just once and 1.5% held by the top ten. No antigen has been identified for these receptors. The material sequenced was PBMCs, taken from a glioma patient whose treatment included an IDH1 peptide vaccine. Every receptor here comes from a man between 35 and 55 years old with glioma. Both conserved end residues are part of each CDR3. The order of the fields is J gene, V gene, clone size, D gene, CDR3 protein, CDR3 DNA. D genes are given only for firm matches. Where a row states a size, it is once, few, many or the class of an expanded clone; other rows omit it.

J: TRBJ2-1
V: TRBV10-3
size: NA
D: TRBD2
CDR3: CAISVILAGANEQFF
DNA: TGTGCCATCAGTGTGATTTTAGCGGGAGCAAATGAGCAGTTCTTC

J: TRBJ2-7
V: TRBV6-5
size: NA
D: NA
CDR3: CASSSDTSSYEQYF
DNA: TGTGCCAGCAGTTCAGACACCTCATCCTACGAGCAGTACTTC

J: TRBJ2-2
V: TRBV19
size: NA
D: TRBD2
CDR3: CASSILGRDTGELFF
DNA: TGTGCCAGTAGTATCCTCGGGAGGGACACCGGGGAGCTGTTTTTT

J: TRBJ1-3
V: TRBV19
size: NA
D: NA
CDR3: CAGSRRNTIYF
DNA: TGTGCCGGCTCGCGGAGAAACACCATATATTTT

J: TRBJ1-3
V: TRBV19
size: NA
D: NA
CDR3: CASSISGSGNTIYF
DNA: TGTGCCAGTAGTATATCAGGGTCTGGAAACACCATATATTTT

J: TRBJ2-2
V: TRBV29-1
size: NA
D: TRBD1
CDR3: CSVDRGNTGELFF
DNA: TGCAGCGTAGACAGGGGGAACACCGGGGAGCTGTTTTTT

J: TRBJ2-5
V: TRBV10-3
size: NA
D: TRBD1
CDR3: CAISEGQGPYQETQYF
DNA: TGTGCCATCAGTGAGGGACAGGGGCCCTACCAAGAGACCCAGTACTTC

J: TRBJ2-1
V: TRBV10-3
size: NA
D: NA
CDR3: CAISEWLADYNEQFF
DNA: TGTGCCATCAGTGAGTGGTTGGCGGATTACAATGAGCAGTTCTTC

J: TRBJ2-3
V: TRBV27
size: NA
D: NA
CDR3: CASSFGDPYTDTQYF
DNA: TGTGCCAGCAGTTTTGGGGACCCCTACACAGATACGCAGTATTTT

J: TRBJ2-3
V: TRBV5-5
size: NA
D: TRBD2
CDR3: CASSCGGPDTQYF
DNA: TGTGCCAGCAGCTGCGGGGGACCAGATACGCAGTATTTT

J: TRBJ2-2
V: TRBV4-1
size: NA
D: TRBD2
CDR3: CASRVSGGNTGELFF
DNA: TGCGCCAGCAGGGTTAGCGGGGGGAACACCGGGGAGCTGTTTTTT

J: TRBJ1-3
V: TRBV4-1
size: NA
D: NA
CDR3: CASSQDLGIGNTIYF
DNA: TGCGCCAGCAGCCAAGACTTGGGGATTGGAAACACCATATATTTT

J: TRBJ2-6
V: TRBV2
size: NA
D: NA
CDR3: CASRGDSPAVLTF
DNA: TGTGCCAGCAGGGGGGATAGCCCAGCCGTCCTGACTTTC

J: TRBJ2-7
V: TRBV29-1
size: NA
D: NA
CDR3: CSVSLDESSYEQYF
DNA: TGCAGCGTTTCGTTGGACGAAAGCTCCTACGAGCAGTACTTC

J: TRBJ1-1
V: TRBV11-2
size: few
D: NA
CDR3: CASSRVGAFF
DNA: TGTGCCAGCAGCAGAGTAGGAGCTTTCTTT

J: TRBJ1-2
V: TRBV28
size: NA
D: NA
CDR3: CASSLSRGLTGYTF
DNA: TGTGCCAGCAGTTTAAGTAGAGGGCTGACTGGCTACACCTTC

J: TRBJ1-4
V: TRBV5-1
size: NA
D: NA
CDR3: CASSLEQGTNEKLFF
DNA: TGCGCCAGCAGCTTGGAACAGGGCACTAATGAAAAACTGTTTTTT